This entry is about one T cell receptor beta chain. The antigen is undetermined. This sample is drawn from a study of T cell responses to AZD1222 COVID-19 vaccine. Regarding the study as a whole: Only 5 or 6 AZD1222 recipients were seropositive at baseline. A reported finding is that nearly half of spike-specific TCRs target unmutated variant regions.

Only in-frame clones appear in the TCRdb table, and some are missing; sequencing was by immunoSEQ multiplex PCR. The profile shows roughly 120,000 clones, roughly nine tenths of them singletons. The sample here was peripheral blood, taken on day 0 of AZD1222 vaccination. This clonotype was sampled from an adult in good health.

CDR3 amino acids: CASSLEGQGITEAFF. The CDR3 DNA follows: TGCGCCAGCAGCTTGGAGGGGCAGGGGATCACTGAAGCTTTCTTT. The genes are TRBV5-1 and TRBJ1-1; possible D gene TRBD1, 6 bases. Trimming removed 0 bases from V and 4 bases from J, with 13 bases in between. Germline V lookup: CDR1 SGHRS, CDR2 YFSETQ. The CDR3 has 15 amino acids.